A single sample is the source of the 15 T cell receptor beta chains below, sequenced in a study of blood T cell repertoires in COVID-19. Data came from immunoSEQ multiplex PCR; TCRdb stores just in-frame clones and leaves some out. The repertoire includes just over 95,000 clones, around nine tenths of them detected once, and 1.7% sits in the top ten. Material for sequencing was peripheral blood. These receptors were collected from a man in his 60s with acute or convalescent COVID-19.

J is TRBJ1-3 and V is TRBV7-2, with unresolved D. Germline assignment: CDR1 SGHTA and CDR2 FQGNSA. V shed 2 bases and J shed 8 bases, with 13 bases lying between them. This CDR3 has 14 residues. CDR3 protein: CASSLRRLLDTIYF. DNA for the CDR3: TGTGCCAGCAGCTTAAGGAGGCTGCTTGACACCATATATTTT.

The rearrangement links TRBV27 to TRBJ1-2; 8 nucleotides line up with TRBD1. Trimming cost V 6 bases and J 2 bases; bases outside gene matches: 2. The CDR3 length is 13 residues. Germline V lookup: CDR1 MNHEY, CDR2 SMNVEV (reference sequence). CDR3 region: CASSRTGNYGYTF. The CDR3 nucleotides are TGTGCCAGCAGCCGGACAGGGAACTATGGCTACACCTTC.

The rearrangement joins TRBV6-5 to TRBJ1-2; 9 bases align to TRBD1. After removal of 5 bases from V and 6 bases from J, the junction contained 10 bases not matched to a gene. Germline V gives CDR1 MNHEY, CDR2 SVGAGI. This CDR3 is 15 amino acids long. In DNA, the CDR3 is TGTGCCAGCAGTCCCCGGGACAGGGTGGACGATGGCTACACCTTC. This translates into CASSPRDRVDDGYTF.

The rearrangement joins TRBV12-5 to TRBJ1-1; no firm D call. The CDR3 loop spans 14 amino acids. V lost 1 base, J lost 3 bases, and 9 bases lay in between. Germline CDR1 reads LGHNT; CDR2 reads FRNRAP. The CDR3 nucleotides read TGTGCTAGTGGTTTGGGCAGGTTAGACACTGAAGCTTTCTTT. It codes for CASGLGRLDTEAFF.

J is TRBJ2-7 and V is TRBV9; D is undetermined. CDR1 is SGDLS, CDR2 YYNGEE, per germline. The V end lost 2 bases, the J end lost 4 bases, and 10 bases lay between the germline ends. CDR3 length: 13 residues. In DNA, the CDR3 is TGTGCCAGCAGCGTTGCAGACGGGTACGAGCAGTACTTC. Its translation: CASSVADGYEQYF.

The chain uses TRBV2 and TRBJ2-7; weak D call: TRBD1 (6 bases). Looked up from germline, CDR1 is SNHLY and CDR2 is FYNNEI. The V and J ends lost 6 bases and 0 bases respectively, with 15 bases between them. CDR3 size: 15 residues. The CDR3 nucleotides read TGTGCCAGCAGCGGCCCGGGACAAGCCTCCTACGAGCAGTACTTC. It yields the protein CASSGPGQASYEQYF.

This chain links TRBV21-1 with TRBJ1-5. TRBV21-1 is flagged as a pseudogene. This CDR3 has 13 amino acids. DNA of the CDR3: TGTGCCAGCAGCAAAGCGGGAGATCAGCCCCAGCATTTT. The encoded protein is CASSKAGDQPQHF.

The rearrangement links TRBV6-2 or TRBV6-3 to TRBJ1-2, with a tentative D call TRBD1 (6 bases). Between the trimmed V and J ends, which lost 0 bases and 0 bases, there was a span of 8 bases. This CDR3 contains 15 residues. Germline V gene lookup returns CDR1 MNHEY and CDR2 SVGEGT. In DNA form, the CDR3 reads TGTGCCAGCAGTTACTCGGACAGACCTAACTATGGCTACACCTTC. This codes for CASSYSDRPNYGYTF.

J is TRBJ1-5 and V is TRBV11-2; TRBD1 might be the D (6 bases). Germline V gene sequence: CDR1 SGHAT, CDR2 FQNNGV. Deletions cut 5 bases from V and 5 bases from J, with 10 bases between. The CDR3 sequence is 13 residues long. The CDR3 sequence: CASSKGVDQPQHF. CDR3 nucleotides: TGTGCCAGCAGCAAGGGGGTTGATCAGCCCCAGCATTTT. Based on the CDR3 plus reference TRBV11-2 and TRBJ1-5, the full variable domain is EAGVAQSPRYKIIEKRQSVAFWCNPISGHATLYWYQQILGQGPKLLIQFQNNGVVDDSQLPKDRFSAERLKGVDSTLKIQPAKLEDSAVYLCASSKGVDQPQHFGDGTRLSIL.

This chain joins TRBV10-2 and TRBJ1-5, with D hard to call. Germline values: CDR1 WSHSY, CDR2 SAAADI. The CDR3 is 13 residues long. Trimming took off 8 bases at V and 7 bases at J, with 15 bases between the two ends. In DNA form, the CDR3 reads TGCGCCAGCGGGGTGAGGTCGGGGCAGCCCCAGCATTTT. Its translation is CASGVRSGQPQHF.

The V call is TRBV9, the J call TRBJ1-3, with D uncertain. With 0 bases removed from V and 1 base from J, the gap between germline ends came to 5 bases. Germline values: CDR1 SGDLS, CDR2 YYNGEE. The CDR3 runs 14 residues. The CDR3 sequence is CASSVEQSGNTIYF. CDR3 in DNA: TGTGCCAGCAGCGTAGAACAATCTGGAAACACCATATATTTT.

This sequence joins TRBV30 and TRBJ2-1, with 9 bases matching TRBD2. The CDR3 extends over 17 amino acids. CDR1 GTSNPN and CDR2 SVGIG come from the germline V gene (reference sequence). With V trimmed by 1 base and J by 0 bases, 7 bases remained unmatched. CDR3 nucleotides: TGTGCCTGGAGTGGGCTAGCGGGGCCGAGCTCCTACAATGAGCAGTTCTTC. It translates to CAWSGLAGPSSYNEQFF.

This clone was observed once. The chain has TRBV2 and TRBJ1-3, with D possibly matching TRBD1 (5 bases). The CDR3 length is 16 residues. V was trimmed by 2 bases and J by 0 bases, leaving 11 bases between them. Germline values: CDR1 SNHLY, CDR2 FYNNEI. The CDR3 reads CASSENGGYSGNTIYF. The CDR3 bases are TGTGCCAGCAGTGAAAACGGGGGGTACTCTGGAAACACCATATATTTT.

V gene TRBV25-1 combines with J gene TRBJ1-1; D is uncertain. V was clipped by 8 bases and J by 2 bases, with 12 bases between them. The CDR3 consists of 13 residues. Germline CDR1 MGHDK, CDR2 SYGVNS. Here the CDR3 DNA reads TGTGCCAGCTTAAAACATGGTAACACTGAAGCTTTCTTT. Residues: CASLKHGNTEAFF.

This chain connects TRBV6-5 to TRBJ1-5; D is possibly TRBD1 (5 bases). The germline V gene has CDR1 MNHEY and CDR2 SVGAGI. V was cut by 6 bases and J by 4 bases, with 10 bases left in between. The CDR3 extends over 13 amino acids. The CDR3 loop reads CASSIRTNQPQHF. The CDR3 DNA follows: TGTGCCAGCAGCATCCGGACAAATCAGCCCCAGCATTTT.